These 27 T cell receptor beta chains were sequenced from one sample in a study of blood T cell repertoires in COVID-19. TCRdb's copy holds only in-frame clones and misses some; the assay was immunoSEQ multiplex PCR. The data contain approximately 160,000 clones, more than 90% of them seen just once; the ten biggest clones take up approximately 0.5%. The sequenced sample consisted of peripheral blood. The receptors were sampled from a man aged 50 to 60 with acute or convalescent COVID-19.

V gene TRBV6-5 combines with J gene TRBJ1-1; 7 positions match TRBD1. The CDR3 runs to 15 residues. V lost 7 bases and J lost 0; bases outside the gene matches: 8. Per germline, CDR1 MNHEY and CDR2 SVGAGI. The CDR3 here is CASKRQGLLNTEAFF. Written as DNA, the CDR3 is TGTGCCAGCAAAAGACAGGGTCTTTTGAACACTGAAGCTTTCTTT.

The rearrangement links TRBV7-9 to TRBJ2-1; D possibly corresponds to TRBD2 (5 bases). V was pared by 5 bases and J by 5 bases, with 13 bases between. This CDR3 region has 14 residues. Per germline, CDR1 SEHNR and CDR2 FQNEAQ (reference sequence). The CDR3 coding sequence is TGTGCCAGCAGCGGCCGGGAATACCACAATGAGCAGTTCTTC. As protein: CASSGREYHNEQFF.

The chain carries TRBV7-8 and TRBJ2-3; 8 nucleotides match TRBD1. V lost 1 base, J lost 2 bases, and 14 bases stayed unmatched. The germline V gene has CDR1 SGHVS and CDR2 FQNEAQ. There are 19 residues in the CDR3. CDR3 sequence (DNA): TGTGCCAGCAGCTTAGGTTCCGGGACAGGAGAGCTAGACACAGATACGCAGTATTTT. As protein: CASSLGSGTGELDTDTQYF.

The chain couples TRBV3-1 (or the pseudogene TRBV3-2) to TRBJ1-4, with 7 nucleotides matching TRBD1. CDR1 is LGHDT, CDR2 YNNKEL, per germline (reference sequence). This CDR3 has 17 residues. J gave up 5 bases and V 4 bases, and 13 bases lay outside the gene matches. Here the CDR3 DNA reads TGTGCCAGCAGCCCTAACAGACCAGGGGGAGGAAATGAAAAACTGTTTTTT. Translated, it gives CASSPNRPGGGNEKLFF.

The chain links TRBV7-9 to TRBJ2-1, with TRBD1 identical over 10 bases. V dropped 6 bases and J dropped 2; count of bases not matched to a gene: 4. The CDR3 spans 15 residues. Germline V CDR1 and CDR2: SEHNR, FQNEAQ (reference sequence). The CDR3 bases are TGTGCCAGCAGGCCCGGACAGGGGGCCTACAATGAGCAGTTCTTC. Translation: CASRPGQGAYNEQFF.

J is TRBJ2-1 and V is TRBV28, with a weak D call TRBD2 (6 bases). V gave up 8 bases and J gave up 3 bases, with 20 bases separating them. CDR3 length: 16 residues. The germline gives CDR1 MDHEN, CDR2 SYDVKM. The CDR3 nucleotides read TGTGCCAGCCAGTTTCGGGACTTCTTAGGCTACAATGAGCAGTTCTTC. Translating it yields CASQFRDFLGYNEQFF.

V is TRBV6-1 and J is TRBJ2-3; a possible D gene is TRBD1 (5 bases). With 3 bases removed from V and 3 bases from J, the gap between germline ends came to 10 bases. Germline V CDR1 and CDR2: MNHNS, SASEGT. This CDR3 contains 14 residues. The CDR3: CASSEETVTDTQYF. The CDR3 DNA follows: TGTGCCAGCAGTGAGGAGACAGTTACAGATACGCAGTATTTT.

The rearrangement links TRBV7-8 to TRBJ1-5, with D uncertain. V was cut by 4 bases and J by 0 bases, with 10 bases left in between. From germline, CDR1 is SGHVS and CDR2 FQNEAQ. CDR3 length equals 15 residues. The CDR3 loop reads CASSYRENSNQPQHF. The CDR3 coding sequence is TGTGCCAGCAGCTACCGGGAGAATAGCAATCAGCCCCAGCATTTT.

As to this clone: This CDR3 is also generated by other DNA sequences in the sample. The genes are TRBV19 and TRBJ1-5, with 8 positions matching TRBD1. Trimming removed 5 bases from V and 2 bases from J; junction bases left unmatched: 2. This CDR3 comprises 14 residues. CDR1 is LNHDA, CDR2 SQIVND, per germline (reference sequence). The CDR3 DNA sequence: TGTGCCAGTAGTGAGACAGGGGGCAATCAGCCCCAGCATTTT. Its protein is CASSETGGNQPQHF.

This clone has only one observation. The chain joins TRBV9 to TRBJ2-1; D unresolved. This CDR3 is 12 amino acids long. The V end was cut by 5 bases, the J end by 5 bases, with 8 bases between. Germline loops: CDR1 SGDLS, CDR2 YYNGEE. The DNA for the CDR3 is TGTGCCAGCAGTTCTATTGACAATGAGCAGTTCTTC. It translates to CASSSIDNEQFF. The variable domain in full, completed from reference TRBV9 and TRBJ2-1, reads DSGVTQTPKHLITATGQRVTLRCSPRSGDLSVYWYQQSLDQGLQFLIQYYNGEERAKGNILERFSAQQFPDLHSELNLSSLELGDSALYFCASSSIDNEQFFGPGTRLTVL.

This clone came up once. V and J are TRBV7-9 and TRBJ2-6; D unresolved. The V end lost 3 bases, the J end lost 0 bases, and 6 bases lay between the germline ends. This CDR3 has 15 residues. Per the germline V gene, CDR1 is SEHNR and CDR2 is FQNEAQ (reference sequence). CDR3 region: CASSLSGSGANVLTF. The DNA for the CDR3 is TGTGCCAGCAGCTTGTCGGGCTCTGGGGCCAACGTCCTGACTTTC.

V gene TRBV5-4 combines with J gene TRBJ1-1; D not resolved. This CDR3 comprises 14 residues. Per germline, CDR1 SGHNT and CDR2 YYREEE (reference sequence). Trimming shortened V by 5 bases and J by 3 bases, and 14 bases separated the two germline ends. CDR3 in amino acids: CASSLGLWDTEAFF. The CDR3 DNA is TGTGCCAGCAGTTTAGGACTGTGGGACACTGAAGCTTTCTTT.

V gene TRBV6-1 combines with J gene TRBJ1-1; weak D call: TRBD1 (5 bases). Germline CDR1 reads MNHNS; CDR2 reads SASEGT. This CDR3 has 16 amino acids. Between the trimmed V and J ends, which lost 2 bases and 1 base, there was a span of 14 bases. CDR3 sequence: CASSELSTGGNTEAFF. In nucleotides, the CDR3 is TGTGCCAGCAGTGAACTCTCGACCGGGGGGAACACTGAAGCTTTCTTT.

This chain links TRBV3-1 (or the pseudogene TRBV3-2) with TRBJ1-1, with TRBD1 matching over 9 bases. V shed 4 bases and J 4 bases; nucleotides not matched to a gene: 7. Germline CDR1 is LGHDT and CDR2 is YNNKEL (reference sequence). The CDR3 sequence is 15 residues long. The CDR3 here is CASSRLPGQGTEAFF. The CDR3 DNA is TGTGCCAGCAGCCGCCTGCCGGGACAGGGCACTGAAGCTTTCTTT.

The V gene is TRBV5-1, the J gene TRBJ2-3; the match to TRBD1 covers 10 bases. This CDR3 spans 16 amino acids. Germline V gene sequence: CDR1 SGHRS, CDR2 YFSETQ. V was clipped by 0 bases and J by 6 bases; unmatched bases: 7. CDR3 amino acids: CASSLAGDRGLDTQYF. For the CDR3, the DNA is TGCGCCAGCAGCTTGGCGGGGGACAGGGGCTTGGATACGCAGTATTTT.

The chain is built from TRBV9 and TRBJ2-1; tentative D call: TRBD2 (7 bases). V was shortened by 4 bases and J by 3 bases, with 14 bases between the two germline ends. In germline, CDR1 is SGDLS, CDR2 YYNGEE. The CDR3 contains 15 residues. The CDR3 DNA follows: TGTGCCAGCAGCCCCCGGGGGGACAACTACAATGAGCAGTTCTTC. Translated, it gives CASSPRGDNYNEQFF.

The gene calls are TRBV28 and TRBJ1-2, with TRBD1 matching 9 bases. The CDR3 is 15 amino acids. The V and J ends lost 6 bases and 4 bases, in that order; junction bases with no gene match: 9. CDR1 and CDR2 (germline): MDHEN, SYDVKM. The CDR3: CASSPFGDRVYGYTF. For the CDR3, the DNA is TGTGCCAGCAGCCCATTCGGGGACAGGGTCTATGGCTACACCTTC.

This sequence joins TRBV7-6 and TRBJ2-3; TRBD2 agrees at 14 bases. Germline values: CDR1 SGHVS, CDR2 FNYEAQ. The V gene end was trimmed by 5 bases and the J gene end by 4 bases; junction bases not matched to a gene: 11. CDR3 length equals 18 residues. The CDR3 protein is CASSPSIQTSGRADTQYF. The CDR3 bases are TGTGCCAGCAGCCCCTCTATTCAGACTAGCGGGAGGGCAGATACGCAGTATTTT.

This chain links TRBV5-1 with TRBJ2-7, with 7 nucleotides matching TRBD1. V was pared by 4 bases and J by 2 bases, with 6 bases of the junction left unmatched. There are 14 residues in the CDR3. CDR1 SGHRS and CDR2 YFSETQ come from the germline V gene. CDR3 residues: CASSPGTEAYEQYF. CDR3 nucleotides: TGCGCCAGCAGCCCCGGGACAGAGGCCTACGAGCAGTACTTC.

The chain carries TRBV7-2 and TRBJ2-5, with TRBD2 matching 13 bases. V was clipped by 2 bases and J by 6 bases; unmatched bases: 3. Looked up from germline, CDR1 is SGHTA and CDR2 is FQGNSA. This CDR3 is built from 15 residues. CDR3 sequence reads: CASSLTSGGAKTQYF. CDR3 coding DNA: TGTGCCAGCAGCTTAACTAGCGGGGGGGCAAAGACCCAGTACTTC. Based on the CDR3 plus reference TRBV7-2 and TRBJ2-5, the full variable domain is GAGVSQSPSNKVTEKGKDVELRCDPISGHTALYWYRQSLGQGLEFLIYFQGNSAPDKSGLPSDRFSAERTGGSVSTLTIQRTQQEDSAVYLCASSLTSGGAKTQYFGPGTRLLVL.

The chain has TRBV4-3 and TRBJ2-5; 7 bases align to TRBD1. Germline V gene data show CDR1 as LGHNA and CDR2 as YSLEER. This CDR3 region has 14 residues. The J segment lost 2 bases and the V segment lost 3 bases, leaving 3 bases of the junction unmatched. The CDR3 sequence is CASSQDRRQETQYF. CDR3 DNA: TGCGCCAGCAGCCAGGACAGGAGACAAGAGACCCAGTACTTC.

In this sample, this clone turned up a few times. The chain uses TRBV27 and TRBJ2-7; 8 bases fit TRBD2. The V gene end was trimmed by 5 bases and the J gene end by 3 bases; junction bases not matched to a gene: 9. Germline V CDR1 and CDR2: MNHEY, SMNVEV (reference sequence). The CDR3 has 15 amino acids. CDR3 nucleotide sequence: TGTGCCAGCAGTACCCGACTAGCGCCCATCTACGAGCAGTACGTC. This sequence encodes CASSTRLAPIYEQYV.

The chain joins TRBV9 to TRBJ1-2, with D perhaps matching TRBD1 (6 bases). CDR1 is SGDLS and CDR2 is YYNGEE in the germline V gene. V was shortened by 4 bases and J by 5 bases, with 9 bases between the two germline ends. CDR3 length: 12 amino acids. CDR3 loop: CASSPGVYGYTF. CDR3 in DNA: TGTGCCAGCAGCCCAGGGGTTTATGGCTACACCTTC.

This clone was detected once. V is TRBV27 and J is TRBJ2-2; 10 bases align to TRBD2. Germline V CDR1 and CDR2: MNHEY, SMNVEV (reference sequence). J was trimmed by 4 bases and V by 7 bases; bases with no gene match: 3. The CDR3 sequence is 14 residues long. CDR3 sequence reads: CASISGGATGELFF. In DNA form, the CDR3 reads TGTGCCAGCATAAGCGGGGGGGCCACCGGGGAGCTGTTTTTT.

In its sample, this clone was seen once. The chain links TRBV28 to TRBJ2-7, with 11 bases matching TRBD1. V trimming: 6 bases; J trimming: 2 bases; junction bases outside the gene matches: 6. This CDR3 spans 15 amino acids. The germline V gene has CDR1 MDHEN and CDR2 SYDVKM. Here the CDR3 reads CASSPGGQGAYEQYF. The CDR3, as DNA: TGTGCCAGCAGCCCCGGGGGACAGGGGGCCTACGAGCAGTACTTC.

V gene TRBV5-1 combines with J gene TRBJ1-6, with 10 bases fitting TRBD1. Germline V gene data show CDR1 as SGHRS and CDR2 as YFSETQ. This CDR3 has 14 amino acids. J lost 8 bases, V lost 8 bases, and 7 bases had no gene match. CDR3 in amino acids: CASKTGTGDSPLHF. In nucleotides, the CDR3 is TGCGCCAGTAAAACCGGGACAGGGGATTCACCCCTCCACTTT.

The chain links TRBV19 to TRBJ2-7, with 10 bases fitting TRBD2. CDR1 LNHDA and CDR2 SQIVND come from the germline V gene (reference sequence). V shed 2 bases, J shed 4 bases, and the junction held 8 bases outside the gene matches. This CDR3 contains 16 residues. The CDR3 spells CASSIKRAGGPYEQYF. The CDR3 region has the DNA TGTGCCAGTAGTATAAAGCGAGCGGGAGGGCCTTACGAGCAGTACTTC.